What follows are 6 T cell receptor beta chains derived from one specimen sequenced in a study of CXCR3-negative and CXCR3-positive naive CD8 T cells. UMI-labeled 5' RACE yielded the TRB cDNA libraries. Each CDR3 protein gets one entry in TCRdb, which reprocessed the 5' RACE reads and gives no DNA. The sample data list about 58,000 distinct CDR3 sequences. Sequencing was done on a sample of naive CXCR3- CD8+ T cells from blood. This sample's subset: CD45RO-CCR7+CD27+CD95- naive CD8+ T cells lacking CXCR3 (TNR3-). These receptors were taken from a human donor in good health. Some clones in this sample may be carry-over from other donors' samples.

V is TRBV29-1 and J is TRBJ1-2; TCRdb reports TRBD1, a call that lacks DNA to check it against. Germline lookup yields CDR1 SQVTM and CDR2 ANQGSEA. The CDR3 totals 11 residues. CDR3 region: CSVGQDYGYTF.

This clonotype ranks as medium-sized in terms of frequency. The V gene is TRBV28, the J gene TRBJ2-7. This CDR3 has 11 amino acids. Germline CDR1 MDHEN, CDR2 SYDVKM. CDR3 residues: CASSDIYEQYF.

The rearrangement joins TRBV7-8 to TRBJ2-5; with no DNA, the TCRdb D assignment of TRBD1 cannot be verified. CDR3 length: 13 amino acids. The germline CDR1 and CDR2 sequences are SGHVS and FQNEAQ. CDR3 sequence reads: CASSWGVVETQYF.

The rearrangement links TRBV27 to TRBJ2-7; TCRdb selects TRBD2, and the lack of DNA leaves this call unchecked. CDR3 length equals 15 residues. Germline assignment: CDR1 MNHEY and CDR2 SMNVEV (reference sequence). The CDR3 sequence is CASSYSSGRPYEQYF.

This sequence joins TRBV6-5 and TRBJ2-7; TCRdb proposes TRBD2, but this gene call is untestable without DNA. Germline CDR1 reads MNHEY; CDR2 reads SVGAGI. This CDR3 has 16 amino acids. CDR3 protein: CASTEHVGTSSYEQYF.

The chain joins TRBV6-5 to TRBJ2-4; the TCRdb D gene call, TRBD1, has no DNA to confirm it. Germline assignment: CDR1 MNHEY and CDR2 SVGAGI. This CDR3 has 15 amino acids. CDR3 amino acids: CASSQGDRASDIQYF.